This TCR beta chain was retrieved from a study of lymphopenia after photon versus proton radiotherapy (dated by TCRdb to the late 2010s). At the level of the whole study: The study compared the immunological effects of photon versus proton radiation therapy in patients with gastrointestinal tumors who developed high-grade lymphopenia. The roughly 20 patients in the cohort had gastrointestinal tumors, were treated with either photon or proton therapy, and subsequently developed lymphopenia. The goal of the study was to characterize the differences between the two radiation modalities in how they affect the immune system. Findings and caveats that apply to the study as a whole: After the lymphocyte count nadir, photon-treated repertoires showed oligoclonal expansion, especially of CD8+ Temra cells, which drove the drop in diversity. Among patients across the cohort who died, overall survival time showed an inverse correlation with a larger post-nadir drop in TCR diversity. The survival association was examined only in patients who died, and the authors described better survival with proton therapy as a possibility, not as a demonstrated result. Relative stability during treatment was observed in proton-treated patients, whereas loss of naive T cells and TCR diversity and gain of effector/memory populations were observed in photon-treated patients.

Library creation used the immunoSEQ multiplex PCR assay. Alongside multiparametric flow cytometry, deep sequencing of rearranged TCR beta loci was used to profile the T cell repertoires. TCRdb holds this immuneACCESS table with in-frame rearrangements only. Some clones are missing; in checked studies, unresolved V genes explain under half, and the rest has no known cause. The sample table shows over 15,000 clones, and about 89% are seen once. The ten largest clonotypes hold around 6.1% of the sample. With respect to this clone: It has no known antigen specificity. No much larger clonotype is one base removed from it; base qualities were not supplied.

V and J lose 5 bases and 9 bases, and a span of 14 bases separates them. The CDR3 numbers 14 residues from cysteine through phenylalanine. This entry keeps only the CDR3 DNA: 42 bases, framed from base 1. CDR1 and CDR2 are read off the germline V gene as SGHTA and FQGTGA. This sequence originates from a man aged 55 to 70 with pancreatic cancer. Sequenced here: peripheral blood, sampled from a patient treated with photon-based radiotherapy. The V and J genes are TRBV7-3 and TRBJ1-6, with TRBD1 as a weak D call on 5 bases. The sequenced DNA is TGTGCCAGCAGCCAATTATTTAGGGGTTCACCCCTCCACTTT. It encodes CASSQLFRGSPLHF.